These T cell receptor beta chains were read from a single sample in a study of blood T cell repertoires in COVID-19. Measured with immunoSEQ multiplex PCR; TCRdb has only the in-frame clones, and not every one. Found here are approximately 170,000 clones, roughly 91% of them singletons; the top ten hold approximately 5%. Sequencing was done on a sample of peripheral blood. These receptors came from a man between 18 and 29 years old with COVID-19, enrolled during active disease. Both conserved end residues are part of each CDR3. Fields, in order: J gene, V gene, D gene, CDR3 protein. D genes are given only for firm matches.

>TRBJ2-2|TRBV12-3/TRBV12-4|-
CASSLSGPELFF
>TRBJ2-1|TRBV29-1|TRBD2
CSAERRELREQFF
>TRBJ2-2|TRBV28|-
CASQTYSANTGELFF
>TRBJ2-1|TRBV7-9|TRBD2
CASSLLAGGYEQFF
>TRBJ1-3|TRBV9|-
CASSVGGGNTIYF
>TRBJ2-1|TRBV11-3|TRBD2
CASSLDPSGLGNEQFF
>TRBJ2-1|TRBV28|-
CASSFGDREYNEQFF
>TRBJ2-1|TRBV5-5|TRBD1
CASSKGQGHSYNEQFF
>TRBJ1-3|TRBV19|TRBD1
CASGTVSGNTIYF
>TRBJ1-1|TRBV14|TRBD1
CASSQDRTGVIAFF
>TRBJ2-5|TRBV6-5|-
CASSYSLSGEGETQYF
>TRBJ2-2|TRBV9|TRBD2
CASSTRLAGVTGELFF
>TRBJ2-3|TRBV11-2|TRBD2
CASSRVAGGGSVDTQYF
>TRBJ1-2|TRBV9|TRBD1
CASRGTGFNYGYTF
>TRBJ2-7|TRBV7-2|TRBD2
CASSFGTSGSYEQYF
>TRBJ1-2|TRBV9|TRBD1
CASSVANRGYGYTF
>TRBJ2-7|TRBV15|TRBD2
CATSREYWGGPYEQYF
>TRBJ2-7|TRBV10-3|-
CAINSRGGGQYF
>TRBJ2-2|TRBV9|TRBD2
CASSVVGTSGRIRTGELFF
>TRBJ1-5|TRBV29-1|-
CSASLVGGNQPQHF
>TRBJ2-2|TRBV19|TRBD2
CASRGTSGTGELFF
>TRBJ2-1|TRBV19|TRBD2
CASSSLSGSSYNEQFF
>TRBJ2-1|TRBV27|TRBD1
CASSSPTRGPYNEQFF
>TRBJ2-3|TRBV25-1|TRBD2
CASRPAGADTQYF
>TRBJ2-7|TRBV11-2|-
CASSRDITYEQYF
>TRBJ1-2|TRBV7-9|-
CASSLNEGAGGYTF
>TRBJ2-1|TRBV10-3|TRBD2
CAIGAGAVNEQFF
>TRBJ2-3|TRBV28|TRBD2
CASSGLAVRTDTQYF
>TRBJ2-1|TRBV10-3|TRBD2
CAISGLAVNEQFF
>TRBJ2-2|TRBV25-1|-
CASNWGDTGELFF
>TRBJ1-4|TRBV4-1|TRBD1
CASSQALTGIRTNEKLFF
>TRBJ1-2|TRBV6-6|-
CASSYYRDGYTF
>TRBJ2-2|TRBV7-2|TRBD2
CASSLASGRNTGELFF
>TRBJ2-7|TRBV11-2|TRBD1
CAVGQAYEQYF
>TRBJ2-2|TRBV6-5|TRBD2
CASTPLPGGTGELFF
>TRBJ1-6|TRBV27|-
CASSWAGFDNSPLHF
>TRBJ2-1|TRBV7-8|-
CASKDSRQTGEQFF
>TRBJ1-2|TRBV6-5|-
CASRAGRYGYTF
>TRBJ2-7|TRBV7-9|TRBD1
CASSLTDTGGEQYF
>TRBJ1-2|TRBV19|-
CASSSNPPTGDYGYTF
>TRBJ1-5|TRBV7-9|-
CASSLVGSRRSNQPQHF
>TRBJ1-5|TRBV28|-
CASSSGQFSNQPQHF
>TRBJ1-5|TRBV30|-
CAWSPDRNQPQHF
>TRBJ1-1|TRBV19|-
CASSLGAALNTEAFF
>TRBJ1-2|TRBV6-5|TRBD1
CASMGQNFAGYTF
>TRBJ2-4|TRBV30|-
CAWSKGAGPNIQYF
>TRBJ2-1|TRBV28|TRBD2
CASSGTSGNPPYNEQFF
>TRBJ2-7|TRBV27|TRBD1
CASRTDRAKFHEQYF
>TRBJ2-1|TRBV19|-
CASSIGGKQGPRWYNEQFF
>TRBJ1-5|TRBV12-1|-
CASSFSPLPAGDRMGNQPQHF
>TRBJ2-7|TRBV4-3|TRBD2
CASSRELAGAYEQYF
>TRBJ2-1|TRBV27|TRBD1
CASSPGTGRDEQFF
>TRBJ1-4|TRBV10-3|TRBD1
CAISEAAGTGREKLFF
>TRBJ2-7|TRBV12-5|-
CASGLVQAEITYEQYF
>TRBJ2-7|TRBV19|TRBD2
CASSIRLAGDLPEQYF